The 24 T cell receptor beta chains below all came from one sample that was sequenced in a study of blood T cell repertoires in COVID-19. Here immunoSEQ multiplex PCR was the method, and the copy in TCRdb shows in-frame clones only, minus some. The sample contains just over 90,000 clones, around four fifths of which appear only once. What was sequenced was peripheral blood. Source of these receptors: a human donor in a cohort sampled during active COVID-19.

The table lists this clone with a few counts. This rearrangement joins TRBV11-2 to TRBJ1-1, with D perhaps matching TRBD1 (6 bases). The CDR3 loop spans 16 amino acids. V was trimmed by 0 bases and J by 0 bases, leaving 11 bases between them. Germline V gives CDR1 SGHAT, CDR2 FQNNGV. The CDR3 DNA follows: TGTGCCAGCAGCTTAGATGGGGGGGCTCTGAACACTGAAGCTTTCTTT. This encodes CASSLDGGALNTEAFF. The complete variable domain, with remaining parts taken from reference TRBV11-2 and TRBJ1-1, reads EAGVAQSPRYKIIEKRQSVAFWCNPISGHATLYWYQQILGQGPKLLIQFQNNGVVDDSQLPKDRFSAERLKGVDSTLKIQPAKLEDSAVYLCASSLDGGALNTEAFFGQGTRLTVV.

This clone was found a few times. The chain carries TRBV2 and TRBJ2-6; a weak D match, TRBD1 (6 bases). Trimming pared 5 bases from V and 0 bases from J, leaving 11 bases between. The CDR3 extends over 16 amino acids. Germline CDR1 reads SNHLY; CDR2 reads FYNNEI. CDR3 amino acids: CASSKQGSSGANVLTF. In DNA form, the CDR3 reads TGTGCCAGCAGTAAACAGGGCAGCTCTGGGGCCAACGTCCTGACTTTC. Supplemented by reference TRBV2 and TRBJ2-6, the full variable domain reads EPEVTQTPSHQVTQMGQEVILRCVPISNHLYFYWYRQILGQKVEFLVSFYNNEISEKSEIFDDQFSVERPDGSNFTLKIRSTKLEDSAMYFCASSKQGSSGANVLTFGAGSRLTVL.

CDR3 coding DNA: TGTGCCAGCAAATTCACAGGGACAACTAATGAAAAACTGTTTTTT. Protein sequence: CASKFTGTTNEKLFF. The chain joins TRBV6-6 to TRBJ1-4, with D perhaps matching TRBD1 (6 bases). Germline V gene lookup returns CDR1 MNHNY and CDR2 SVGAGI (reference sequence). The V and J ends lost 7 bases and 0 bases respectively, with 12 bases between them. There are 15 residues in the CDR3.

The chain couples TRBV28 to TRBJ2-3, with D tentatively TRBD1 (5 bases). Germline V gives CDR1 MDHEN, CDR2 SYDVKM. V was trimmed by 6 bases and J by 1 base, leaving 17 bases between them. The CDR3 has 16 amino acids. The CDR3 region has the DNA TGTGCCAGCAGCTCTCACCAGGGTCTGCGCACAGATACGCAGTATTTT. This translates into CASSSHQGLRTDTQYF.

This clone was picked up a small number of times. The chain employs TRBV5-1 and TRBJ1-1, with 12 bases identical to TRBD1. The CDR3 length is 14 residues. Germline CDR1 reads SGHRS; CDR2 reads YFSETQ. V lost 4 bases and J lost 6; bases outside the gene matches: 4. CDR3 sequence (DNA): TGCGCCAGCAGCCCGGGACAGGGGGCTTCTGAAGCTTTCTTT. Translated, it gives CASSPGQGASEAFF.

In regard to this clone: This same CDR3 is encoded by further DNA sequences in the sample. The V call is TRBV19, the J call TRBJ1-1; 8 nucleotides match TRBD1. The germline CDR1 and CDR2 sequences are LNHDA and SQIVND (reference sequence). J lost 5 bases, V lost 6 bases, and 5 bases had no gene match. This CDR3 is 13 amino acids long. The CDR3 DNA follows: TGTGCCAGTAGGAAGACAGGGGTAACTGAAGCTTTCTTT. This sequence encodes CASRKTGVTEAFF.

The chain recombines TRBV28 with TRBJ1-2; no reliable D call. CDR3 length: 12 amino acids. V was cut by 4 bases and J by 2 bases, with 5 bases left in between. CDR1 is MDHEN, CDR2 SYDVKM, per germline. The DNA for the CDR3 is TGTGCCAGCAGTTCCAGGAACTATGGCTACACCTTC. This gives the protein CASSSRNYGYTF.

This clone was found a few times. The J gene is TRBJ1-1, the V gene TRBV6-5; a weak D match, TRBD1 (6 bases). V dropped 6 bases and J dropped 12 bases, with 17 bases sitting between them. The germline V gene encodes CDR1 MNHEY and CDR2 SVGAGI. The CDR3 consists of 12 residues. CDR3 nucleotides: TGTGCCAGCAGCCCGACAGGCCGCGAAACTTTCTTT. Amino acids: CASSPTGRETFF.

The chain combines TRBV28 with TRBJ1-2, with a tentative D call TRBD1 (6 bases). This CDR3 comprises 13 residues. V was clipped by 4 bases and J by 6 bases, with 12 bases between them. Per germline, CDR1 MDHEN and CDR2 SYDVKM. This chain's CDR3 is CASSSPGDHGYTF. CDR3 DNA: TGTGCCAGCAGTTCCCCAGGGGACCATGGCTACACCTTC.

The chain recombines TRBV9 with TRBJ1-6; D is undetermined. Germline CDR1 SGDLS, CDR2 YYNGEE. This CDR3 is 15 amino acids long. Deletions cut 5 bases from V and 0 bases from J, with 9 bases between. For the CDR3, the DNA is TGTGCCAGCAGGGAAACTAGCTCCTATAATTCACCCCTCCACTTT. This encodes CASRETSSYNSPLHF. Together with reference TRBV9 and TRBJ1-6, the CDR3 gives the full variable domain: DSGVTQTPKHLITATGQRVTLRCSPRSGDLSVYWYQQSLDQGLQFLIQYYNGEERAKGNILERFSAQQFPDLHSELNLSSLELGDSALYFCASRETSSYNSPLHFGNGTRLTVT.

The chain recombines TRBV2 with TRBJ2-1; TRBD2 matches at 10 bases. Germline V gene sequence: CDR1 SNHLY, CDR2 FYNNEI. Germline trimming cut 7 bases from V and 14 bases from J; bases unmatched to any gene: 5. This CDR3 contains 11 residues. The CDR3 loop reads CASKAGGPEFF. The CDR3 region has the DNA TGTGCCAGCAAAGCGGGGGGGCCGGAGTTCTTC.

The chain joins TRBV23-1 to TRBJ1-6; maybe TRBD1 (5 bases). TRBV23-1 is designated an ORF whose function remains uncertain. Between the trimmed V and J ends, which lost 7 bases and 7 bases, there was a span of 14 bases. The CDR3 consists of 14 residues. This CDR3 is CASIPTDHNSPLHF. The CDR3 coding sequence is TGCGCCAGCATACCGACAGACCACAATTCACCCCTCCACTTT.

The chain joins TRBV5-4 to TRBJ2-1, with 11 bases fitting TRBD2. J gave up 4 bases and V 3 bases, and 3 bases lay outside the gene matches. This CDR3 comprises 15 residues. Looked up from germline, CDR1 is SGHNT and CDR2 is YYREEE (reference sequence). The CDR3 DNA reads TGTGCCAGCAGCTCGGGACTAGCGGAGTACAATGAGCAGTTCTTC. Translating it yields CASSSGLAEYNEQFF.

CDR3 protein: CASRRTAYNTGELFF. The CDR3 nucleotides read TGTGCCAGCAGGAGGACAGCTTACAACACCGGGGAGCTGTTTTTT. The chain joins TRBV28 to TRBJ2-2; TRBD1 might be the D (6 bases). The germline gives CDR1 MDHEN, CDR2 SYDVKM. Trimming cost V 6 bases and J 2 bases, with 13 bases left between them. This CDR3 comprises 15 residues.

The V call is TRBV2, the J call TRBJ1-2; no clear D gene. The CDR3 consists of 11 residues. The germline gives CDR1 SNHLY, CDR2 FYNNEI. Trimming took 8 bases from V and 8 from J, leaving 12 bases between them. This CDR3 reads CASRVRGGYTF. CDR3 DNA: TGTGCCAGCCGGGTTAGAGGGGGCTACACCTTC. The variable domain in full, with the rest retrieved from reference TRBV2 and TRBJ1-2, is EPEVTQTPSHQVTQMGQEVILRCVPISNHLYFYWYRQILGQKVEFLVSFYNNEISEKSEIFDDQFSVERPDGSNFTLKIRSTKLEDSAMYFCASRVRGGYTFGSGTRLTVV.

The CDR3 loop is CASSLSGASQETQYF. As DNA, the CDR3 is TGCGCCAGCAGCTTGAGCGGGGCGTCTCAAGAGACCCAGTACTTC. The chain couples TRBV5-1 to TRBJ2-5, with TRBD2 identical over 7 bases. The CDR3 is 15 residues long. V dropped 1 base and J dropped 2; count of bases not matched to a gene: 5. Germline CDR1 reads SGHRS; CDR2 reads YFSETQ.

The chain couples TRBV4-1 to TRBJ1-3, with 7 bases lining up with TRBD1. The CDR3 is 15 amino acids. J gave up 1 base and V 3 bases, and 3 bases lay outside the gene matches. Germline V gene data show CDR1 as MGHRA and CDR2 as YSYEKL. The chain's CDR3 is CASSQGGQSGNTIYF. The CDR3 nucleotides read TGCGCCAGCAGCCAGGGGGGACAGTCTGGAAACACCATATATTTT.

V gene TRBV7-9 combines with J gene TRBJ1-4, with D tentatively TRBD1 (5 bases). Trimming shortened V by 0 bases and J by 5 bases, and 16 bases separated the two germline ends. Per the germline V gene, CDR1 is SEHNR and CDR2 is FQNEAQ (reference sequence). The CDR3 extends over 17 amino acids. CDR3: CASSLAGAGLRNEKLFF. The DNA of the CDR3 is TGTGCCAGCAGCTTAGCTGGGGCGGGACTGCGGAATGAAAAACTGTTTTTT.

This sequence joins TRBV2 and TRBJ2-4; 9 bases match TRBD2. The CDR3 is 17 amino acids. CDR1 and CDR2 from the germline V gene are SNHLY and FYNNEI. Losses at the gene ends were 6 bases for V and 6 bases for J; bases not matched to a gene: 15. The chain's CDR3 is CASRGAINPSGVNIQYF. The CDR3 bases are TGTGCCAGCAGGGGGGCCATAAACCCTAGCGGGGTAAACATTCAGTACTTC.

CDR3 region: CSARARYTQYF. The CDR3, as DNA: TGCAGTGCTAGAGCACGGTATACGCAGTATTTT. V and J are TRBV20-1 and TRBJ2-3; no clear D gene. Germline CDR1 reads DFQATT; CDR2 reads SNEGSKA (reference sequence). The V gene lost 1 base and the J gene lost 7 bases, with 6 bases spanning the gap. The CDR3 length is 11 residues.

The chain combines TRBV2 with TRBJ2-7, with D maybe TRBD2 (6 bases). This CDR3 spans 12 amino acids. Germline V lookup: CDR1 SNHLY, CDR2 FYNNEI. V lost 8 bases and J lost 2, with 10 bases in between. The CDR3 bases are TGTGCCAGCCGGGAGAGGGCCTACGAGCAGTACTTC. Translated: CASRERAYEQYF. Full variable domain (missing parts from reference TRBV2 and TRBJ2-7): EPEVTQTPSHQVTQMGQEVILRCVPISNHLYFYWYRQILGQKVEFLVSFYNNEISEKSEIFDDQFSVERPDGSNFTLKIRSTKLEDSAMYFCASRERAYEQYFGPGTRLTVT.

Details on this clone: The junction and the germline gene differ at one end; a read error may be behind it. V usage is TRBV6-4 and J usage is TRBJ2-7; 12 bases map to TRBD2. The CDR3 consists of 9 residues. Germline assignment: CDR1 MRHNA and CDR2 SNTAGT. The CDR3 DNA sequence: TGTGCCAGCAACACTAGCGGGGGGTTC. Translating it yields CASNTSGGF.

The genes are TRBV6-5 and TRBJ1-2; D possibly corresponds to TRBD1 (6 bases). The V gene's germline CDR1 is MNHEY and CDR2 SVGAGI. CDR3 length equals 14 residues. Trimming stripped 6 bases from V and 2 bases from J, with 13 bases between. This CDR3 is CASRGTRQNYGYTF. DNA of the CDR3: TGTGCCAGCAGGGGGACACGACAGAACTATGGCTACACCTTC.

This clone was counted only a few times. The rearrangement uses TRBV6-5 and TRBJ2-7; 8 nucleotides line up with TRBD1. The ends lost 4 bases at V and 3 bases at J; junction bases unmatched: 8. The germline gives CDR1 MNHEY, CDR2 SVGAGI. The CDR3 is 15 amino acids. CDR3 coding DNA: TGTGCCAGCAGTTGGTCCCTACAGGGGGTCTACGAGCAGTACTTC. Residues: CASSWSLQGVYEQYF.